These 19 T cell receptor beta chains originate from one sample sequenced in a study of shared clonotypes between healthy human individuals (dated by TCRdb to 2018 to 2021). The library was prepared using the immunoSEQ multiplex PCR assay. TCRdb stores this immuneACCESS table with in-frame sequences only. Part of the clones is absent; in the studies checked, under half of the shortfall reflects unresolved V genes, and no reason is known for the rest. For this sample there are a few million clones; 92% appear just once. The ten top clones hold 0.37% of the sample. Sequencing used naive CD4+ T cells from PBMCs. According to the study, the label for this sample's cell subset or site signals: CD45RA+ positively selected. The receptors stem from a man aged 18 to 29 in good health. Some clones in this sample may be carry-over from other donors' samples.

The chain links TRBV7-2 to TRBJ1-5; D is uncertain. CDR1 is SGHTA and CDR2 is FQGNSA in the germline V gene. Between the trimmed V and J ends, which lost 5 bases and 2 bases, there was a span of 16 bases. The CDR3 length is 16 residues. Here the CDR3 reads CASSPSLGLRNQPQHF. The CDR3, as DNA: TGTGCCAGCAGCCCATCATTAGGACTGCGCAATCAGCCCCAGCATTTT.

This clone was detected only once. The rearrangement joins TRBV5-5 to TRBJ1-2; 9 nucleotides align to TRBD1. The V and J ends lost 6 bases and 6 bases, in that order; junction bases with no gene match: 18. Germline CDR1 is SGHKS and CDR2 is YYEKEE (reference sequence). CDR3 length: 17 amino acids. This CDR3 is CASTPELGQGRLHGYTF. The DNA for the CDR3 is TGTGCCAGCACCCCGGAGTTGGGACAGGGTAGGCTGCATGGCTACACCTTC.

A single count supports this clone. In the same sample, other DNA sequences code for this CDR3. The gene calls are TRBV7-2 and TRBJ2-1, with 10 bases matching TRBD2. V was clipped by 4 bases and J by 6 bases; unmatched bases: 6. The CDR3 is 15 amino acids. CDR1 and CDR2 from the germline V gene are SGHTA and FQGNSA. The CDR3 here is CASSSVLAGSNEQFF. In DNA, the CDR3 is TGTGCCAGCAGCTCCGTACTAGCGGGATCCAATGAGCAGTTCTTC.

The chain recombines TRBV14 with TRBJ2-1; D is perhaps TRBD2 (6 bases). Germline CDR1 and CDR2: SGHDN and FVKESK. This CDR3 region has 15 residues. V gave up 1 base and J gave up 3 bases, with 10 bases separating them. CDR3 in amino acids: CASSQASSGYNEQFF. The CDR3, as DNA: TGTGCCAGCAGCCAAGCCAGTAGCGGCTACAATGAGCAGTTCTTC.

The CDR3 DNA reads TGTGCCAGCAGACTACTAAGGAACACTGAAGCTTTCTTT. This translates into CASRLLRNTEAFF. This chain uses TRBV6-5 with TRBJ1-1; no reliable D call. Per the germline V gene, CDR1 is MNHEY and CDR2 is SVGAGI. The CDR3 has 13 residues. With 6 bases removed from V and 1 base from J, the gap between germline ends came to 9 bases.

The J gene is TRBJ2-7, the V gene TRBV2; TRBD1 matches 7 bases. CDR1 and CDR2 (germline): SNHLY, FYNNEI. Trimming removed 4 bases from V and 5 bases from J; junction bases left unmatched: 2. The CDR3 sequence is 12 residues long. The CDR3 reads CASSGQGHEQYF. The CDR3 nucleotides read TGTGCCAGCAGTGGACAGGGACACGAGCAGTACTTC.

The chain recombines TRBV5-1 with TRBJ2-3, with TRBD2 matching 10 bases. V dropped 5 bases and J dropped 6; count of bases not matched to a gene: 9. The CDR3 spans 15 residues. Looked up from germline, CDR1 is SGHRS and CDR2 is YFSETQ. The CDR3 DNA reads TGCGCCAGCAGTAAGACTAGCGGGTCCTTGGATACGCAGTATTTT. It yields the protein CASSKTSGSLDTQYF.

This chain links TRBV7-2 with TRBJ2-7; tentative D call: TRBD2 (5 bases). The CDR3 loop spans 16 amino acids. The V gene's germline CDR1 is SGHTA and CDR2 FQGNSA. The V and J ends lost 5 bases and 0 bases respectively, with 17 bases between them. CDR3 DNA sequence: TGTGCCAGCAGCCCATCCCCGGGAAGGAGCTCCTACGAGCAGTACTTC. Translating it yields CASSPSPGRSSYEQYF.

The V call is TRBV6-6, the J call TRBJ2-7; D remains unclear. The length of the CDR3 is 13 residues. Trimming left V 7 bases short and J 1 base short, with 11 bases between. Germline V gives CDR1 MNHNY, CDR2 SVGAGI (reference sequence). The CDR3 bases are TGTGCCAGCACTGGCAGGCCTTCCTACGAGCAGTACTTC. This sequence encodes CASTGRPSYEQYF.

The sample holds one count of this clone. The chain links TRBV18 to TRBJ2-6, with 9 bases matching TRBD1. The CDR3 is made up of 16 amino acids. Germline V gene data show CDR1 as KGHSH and CDR2 as LQKENI. With V trimmed by 3 bases and J by 6 bases, 6 bases remained unmatched. CDR3 nucleotide sequence: TGTGCCAGCTCACCGGGGACAGGGTCGTTGGCCAACGTCCTGACTTTC. It yields the protein CASSPGTGSLANVLTF.

This chain links TRBV1 with TRBJ2-4; the table's TRBD2 call for D was not verified on the DNA. TRBV1 is tagged as a pseudogene. This CDR3 region has 18 residues. CDR3 protein: CTSSQVELSGRPKNIQYF. CDR3 DNA sequence: TGCACCAGCAGCCAAGTGGAGTTGAGCGGGAGGCCTAAAAACATTCAGTACTTC.

The chain is built from TRBV9 and TRBJ2-7, with 11 bases lining up with TRBD2. Germline V gives CDR1 SGDLS, CDR2 YYNGEE. The V gene end was trimmed by 3 bases and the J gene end by 2 bases; junction bases not matched to a gene: 7. The CDR3 length is 16 residues. Here the CDR3 DNA reads TGTGCCAGCAGCGCCGGGGCTAGCGGGGGGCCCTACGAGCAGTACTTC. Protein: CASSAGASGGPYEQYF.

The chain joins TRBV28 to TRBJ2-7, with D perhaps TRBD1 (6 bases). In germline, CDR1 is MDHEN, CDR2 SYDVKM. V was clipped by 8 bases and J by 0 bases, with 20 bases between them. CDR3 length: 16 amino acids. The CDR3 spells CASGGPTTGLSYEQYF. DNA for the CDR3: TGTGCCAGCGGGGGCCCGACGACAGGACTCTCCTACGAGCAGTACTTC.

The rearrangement links TRBV6-1 to TRBJ2-3; 7 bases align to TRBD2. The germline gives CDR1 MNHNS, CDR2 SASEGT. CDR3 length equals 14 residues. V lost 7 bases to trimming and J lost 2 bases; unmatched junction nucleotides: 6. In DNA form, the CDR3 reads TGTGCCAGCAATGTGGGAGGGATCACAGATACGCAGTATTTT. Translation gives CASNVGGITDTQYF.

A note on this clone: Other DNA sequences within the sample encode an identical CDR3. The rearrangement uses TRBV9 and TRBJ2-3, with 12 bases fitting TRBD2. The CDR3 length is 16 residues. The J segment lost 3 bases and the V segment lost 4 bases, leaving 6 bases of the junction unmatched. Germline V lookup: CDR1 SGDLS, CDR2 YYNGEE. This CDR3 is CASSPRTSGTTDTQYF. The CDR3 DNA sequence: TGTGCCAGCAGCCCCCGGACTAGCGGGACTACAGATACGCAGTATTTT.

The chain carries TRBV4-2 and TRBJ1-2; no clear D gene. Germline V gene data show CDR1 as LGHNA and CDR2 as YNFKEQ. Trimming took off 0 bases at V and 0 bases at J, with 11 bases between the two ends. The CDR3 runs to 16 residues. As DNA, the CDR3 is TGTGCCAGCAGCCAAGATCGATCTCATCCTAACTATGGCTACACCTTC. Encoded protein: CASSQDRSHPNYGYTF.

On this clone itself: Other DNA sequences in this sample translate to the same CDR3. The chain recombines TRBV7-2 with TRBJ1-1; D unresolved. The CDR3 contains 13 residues. The V gene's germline CDR1 is SGHTA and CDR2 FQGNSA. V lost 1 base and J lost 2, with 5 bases in between. The CDR3 DNA follows: TGTGCCAGCAGCTTAGAAGTAAACACTGAAGCTTTCTTT. Encoded protein: CASSLEVNTEAFF.

This chain uses TRBV19 with TRBJ1-4; D ambiguous. Germline assignment: CDR1 LNHDA and CDR2 SQIVND (reference sequence). CDR3 size: 16 residues. Trimming stripped 3 bases from V and 3 bases from J, with 14 bases between. CDR3 sequence reads: CASSIGPRGSNEKLFF. CDR3 nucleotide sequence: TGTGCCAGTAGTATCGGACCCCGCGGGTCTAATGAAAAACTGTTTTTT.

V is TRBV7-6 and J is TRBJ2-3; 11 bases fit TRBD2. In germline, CDR1 is SGHVS, CDR2 FNYEAQ. The CDR3 runs to 16 residues. V dropped 2 bases and J dropped 5; count of bases not matched to a gene: 6. The DNA for the CDR3 is TGTGCCAGCAGCTTAACTAGCGGGAGTTCGGGAGATACGCAGTATTTT. Translation gives CASSLTSGSSGDTQYF. Supplemented by reference TRBV7-6 and TRBJ2-3, the full variable domain reads GAGVSQSPRYKVTKRGQDVALRCDPISGHVSLYWYRQALGQGPEFLTYFNYEAQQDKSGLPNDRFSAERPEGSISTLTIQRTEQRDSAMYRCASSLTSGSSGDTQYFGPGTRLTVL.